This T cell receptor (beta chain) was sequenced in a study of shared clonotypes between healthy human individuals. Nashville, Tennessee was home to all donors, who were Caucasian adults. Sequenced by immunoSEQ multiplex PCR; TCRdb stores in-frame clones only, minus some. The top ten clones hold about 0.52% of a sample with about 1 million clones, 70% to 80% of them seen once. The study, taken as a whole, reports: Inspection by rarefaction showed sorted-subset sequencing to be incomplete despite large depth.

The germline V and J ends were trimmed by 3 bases and 7 bases, with 15 bases remaining between them. Germline CDR1 is MDHEN and CDR2 is SYDVKM. This CDR3 region has 14 residues. On this clone itself: Its target is not known.

The V call is TRBV28, the J call TRBJ1-2, with D tentatively TRBD1 (5 bases). The receptor comes from a man in his late teens or twenties in good health. Some clones in this sample may be carry-over from other donors' samples. Sample: memory CD4+ T cells from PBMCs. Stated subset: CD45RA-negative fraction. The CDR3 protein is CASSFLDTAGGYTF. The CDR3 DNA sequence: TGTGCCAGCAGTTTTCTGGACACCGCGGGTGGCTACACCTTC.